The next 30 T cell receptor beta chains were all read from a single sample in a study of blood T cell repertoires in COVID-19. Profiled with immunoSEQ multiplex PCR; TCRdb holds only in-frame clones, not every one. The sample comprises about 170,000 clones, around four fifths of which are singletons, and approximately 15% rests with the top ten. The sample comprised peripheral blood. These receptors were obtained from a woman aged 70-85 years with COVID-19, enrolled during active disease.

V usage is TRBV27 and J usage is TRBJ1-1, with D possibly TRBD1 on 5 matching bases. The CDR3 spans 16 residues. The germline CDR1 and CDR2 sequences are MNHEY and SMNVEV (reference sequence). V lost 5 bases, J lost 3 bases, and 19 bases lay in between. The CDR3 is CASSPQGGLYDTEAFF. CDR3 DNA sequence: TGTGCCAGCAGTCCGCAGGGAGGGCTTTACGACACTGAAGCTTTCTTT.

This clone has just a few counts. The chain carries TRBV12-3 or TRBV12-4 and TRBJ1-2, with D uncertain. The CDR3 is 13 amino acids. Trimming stripped 6 bases from V and 0 bases from J, with 8 bases between. As DNA, the CDR3 is TGTGCCAGCAGCTCTAAGCCTAACTATGGCTACACCTTC. Its protein product is CASSSKPNYGYTF.

V gene TRBV27 combines with J gene TRBJ2-1, with 7 bases fitting TRBD2. J gave up 4 bases and V 7 bases, and 10 bases lay outside the gene matches. The length of the CDR3 is 15 residues. Germline lookup yields CDR1 MNHEY and CDR2 SMNVEV (reference sequence). The CDR3 DNA sequence: TGTGCCAGCACCGAACGGGGAGGGGTATACAATGAGCAGTTCTTC. Protein sequence: CASTERGGVYNEQFF.

The rearrangement links TRBV6-5 to TRBJ2-1, with TRBD1 as a possible D gene (5 bases). CDR1 is MNHEY, CDR2 SVGAGI, per germline. The CDR3 contains 14 residues. V was trimmed by 0 bases and J by 14 bases, leaving 17 bases between them. CDR3: CASSYSTQGAGKFF. DNA of the CDR3: TGTGCCAGCAGTTACTCGACCCAGGGTGCAGGAAAGTTCTTC.

The chain links TRBV5-1 to TRBJ2-1; 12 positions agree with TRBD2. Germline values: CDR1 SGHRS, CDR2 YFSETQ. With 4 bases clipped from V and 7 bases from J, the junction kept 6 bases outside the gene matches. The CDR3 runs to 15 residues. The CDR3 DNA sequence: TGCGCCAGCAGCCCCACTAGCGGGGGGATAAATGAGCAGTTCTTC. Amino acids: CASSPTSGGINEQFF.

For the CDR3, the DNA is TGTGCCAGCAGTAGAGAGGGAAACAAAGCTTTCTTT. As protein: CASSREGNKAFF. This chain joins TRBV28 and TRBJ1-1; D is unresolved. Looked up from germline, CDR1 is MDHEN and CDR2 is SYDVKM. Trimming took off 5 bases at V and 9 bases at J, with 13 bases between the two ends. CDR3 length: 12 residues.

The V call is TRBV6-5, the J call TRBJ2-1; 12 nucleotides match TRBD2. Per germline, CDR1 MNHEY and CDR2 SVGAGI. The V segment lost 0 bases and the J segment 9 bases; nucleotides outside the gene matches: 6. The length of the CDR3 is 16 residues. CDR3 protein: CASSYSRLAGVSEQFF. The DNA of the CDR3 is TGTGCCAGCAGTTACTCGAGACTAGCGGGAGTTTCTGAGCAGTTCTTC.

This sequence joins TRBV3-1 (or the pseudogene TRBV3-2) and TRBJ2-7; D gene uncertain. The CDR3 contains 14 residues. Germline CDR1 and CDR2: LGHDT and YNNKEL (reference sequence). The V gene lost 4 bases and the J gene lost 0 bases, with 10 bases spanning the gap. The CDR3 nucleotides read TGTGCCAGCAGCCCTCATACCGGCTCCTACGAGCAGTACTTC. Translation: CASSPHTGSYEQYF.

The gene calls are TRBV7-2 and TRBJ1-5, with unresolved D. V was clipped by 2 bases and J by 4 bases, with 6 bases between them. Germline V gene data show CDR1 as SGHTA and CDR2 as FQGNSA. The CDR3 consists of 13 residues. DNA for the CDR3: TGTGCCAGCAGCTTAAGCGGTAATCAGCCCCAGCATTTT. It is translated as CASSLSGNQPQHF.

The J gene is TRBJ2-5, the V gene TRBV20-1, with TRBD2 as a possible D gene (6 bases). Trimming left V 1 base short and J 7 bases short, with 7 bases between. Germline V gene lookup returns CDR1 DFQATT and CDR2 SNEGSKA (reference sequence). The CDR3 contains 11 residues. The CDR3 spells CSARVGGTQYF. CDR3 DNA: TGCAGTGCTAGAGTCGGGGGGACCCAGTACTTC.

The CDR3 DNA is TGCGCCAGCAGCCAAGAATGGATGGGGGCTAGTGGCAACCCCGGGGAGCTGTTTTTT. It translates to CASSQEWMGASGNPGELFF. This chain joins TRBV4-1 and TRBJ2-2, with TRBD1 as a possible D gene (6 bases). The V end was cut by 0 bases, the J end by 6 bases, with 23 bases between. The CDR3 has 19 residues. The V gene's germline CDR1 is MGHRA and CDR2 YSYEKL.

DNA for the CDR3: TGTGCCAGCAGCCCAAAACCGGGACTAGCGGACACCTACAATGAGCAGTTCTTC. Residues: CASSPKPGLADTYNEQFF. This chain links TRBV7-9 with TRBJ2-1; TRBD2 aligns across 11 bases. The germline V gene has CDR1 SEHNR and CDR2 FQNEAQ (reference sequence). J lost 2 bases, V lost 5 bases, and 11 bases had no gene match. This CDR3 spans 18 amino acids. The full variable domain, its missing parts supplied by reference TRBV7-9 and TRBJ2-1, is DTGVSQNPRHKITKRGQNVTFRCDPISEHNRLYWYRQTLGQGPEFLTYFQNEAQLEKSRLLSDRFSAERPKGSFSTLEIQRTEQGDSAMYLCASSPKPGLADTYNEQFFGPGTRLTVL.

The chain couples TRBV28 to TRBJ2-1; 9 positions match TRBD2. The length of the CDR3 is 17 residues. J was trimmed by 7 bases and V by 3 bases; bases with no gene match: 13. CDR1 is MDHEN, CDR2 SYDVKM, per germline. The CDR3 sequence: CASSFWPPRGGENEQFF. In nucleotides, the CDR3 is TGTGCCAGCAGTTTTTGGCCCCCGCGGGGGGGCGAGAATGAGCAGTTCTTC.

Points on this clone: This may be a read error, as it is one base from a much larger clone. The gene calls are TRBV6-5 and TRBJ1-2; 8 bases agree with TRBD1. Trimming removed 7 bases from V and 4 bases from J; junction bases left unmatched: 2. CDR3 size: 12 residues. Per the germline V gene, CDR1 is MNHEY and CDR2 is SVGAGI. The CDR3 nucleotides read TGTGCCAGCATTGGGACAGGCTATGGCTACACCTTC. Amino acids: CASIGTGYGYTF.

The chain combines TRBV9 with TRBJ2-3, with D tentatively TRBD1 (6 bases). This CDR3 has 16 amino acids. V lost 0 bases and J 4 bases, leaving 15 bases between the germline ends. Germline CDR1 is SGDLS and CDR2 is YYNGEE. CDR3 amino acids: CASSVDGGRIPDTQYF. CDR3 nucleotide sequence: TGTGCCAGCAGCGTAGATGGGGGCCGGATACCAGATACGCAGTATTTT.

The chain couples TRBV27 to TRBJ2-7; TRBD2 matches 7 bases. CDR3 length equals 11 residues. Germline lookup yields CDR1 MNHEY and CDR2 SMNVEV (reference sequence). V lost 5 bases, J lost 6 bases, and 1 base stayed unmatched. CDR3 DNA: TGTGCCAGCAGTGGGAGGGGCGAGCAGTACGTC. Translated, it gives CASSGRGEQYV.

The J gene is TRBJ1-1, the V gene TRBV7-3; D is perhaps TRBD1 (6 bases). CDR1 SGHTA and CDR2 FQGTGA come from the germline V gene. The CDR3 sequence is 15 residues long. V lost 5 bases, J lost 5 bases, and 18 bases lay in between. The chain's CDR3 is CASSLSANRVTEAFF. CDR3 in DNA: TGTGCCAGCAGCCTTTCCGCGAACAGGGTGACTGAAGCTTTCTTT.

The chain couples TRBV28 to TRBJ2-2; 10 bases are shared with TRBD2. V shed 5 bases, J shed 6 bases, and the junction held 3 bases outside the gene matches. Per the germline V gene, CDR1 is MDHEN and CDR2 is SYDVKM. CDR3 length: 14 residues. For the CDR3, the DNA is TGTGCCAGCAGTGGGGGACTAGCGTCCGGGGAGCTGTTTTTT. Its protein is CASSGGLASGELFF.

The chain employs TRBV11-1 and TRBJ2-2; D gene unclear. The CDR3 is 13 amino acids. Trimming removed 5 bases from V and 10 bases from J, with 14 bases in between. The germline V gene encodes CDR1 SGHAT and CDR2 FQDESV (reference sequence). The CDR3 loop reads CASSPTAPVELFF. CDR3 DNA: TGTGCCAGCAGCCCGACTGCCCCCGTGGAGCTGTTTTTT.

The J gene is TRBJ2-6, the V gene TRBV19; 8 bases are a match to TRBD1. The CDR3 is 16 residues long. V was clipped by 3 bases and J by 3 bases; unmatched bases: 4. Per the germline V gene, CDR1 is LNHDA and CDR2 is SQIVND (reference sequence). CDR3 residues: CASSIKTGVGANVLTF. In DNA, the CDR3 is TGTGCCAGTAGTATTAAGACAGGGGTTGGGGCCAACGTCCTGACTTTC.

This clone was observed once. This chain joins TRBV5-1 and TRBJ1-2, with a possible D match to TRBD1 (6 bases). Trimming took 4 bases from V and 0 from J, leaving 19 bases between them. The CDR3 runs 17 residues. Germline V gene data show CDR1 as SGHRS and CDR2 as YFSETQ. The CDR3 DNA reads as TGCGCCAGCAGCCCCTACCACCCCGGACAGACTAACTATGGCTACACCTTC. This sequence encodes CASSPYHPGQTNYGYTF.

The chain combines TRBV7-8 with TRBJ1-4; 8 bases agree with TRBD1. Looked up from germline, CDR1 is SGHVS and CDR2 is FQNEAQ. The trim removed 2 bases at V and 7 bases at J, leaving 9 bases unmatched. This CDR3 comprises 16 residues. The CDR3 region has the DNA TGTGCCAGCAGCTTAAGAGATAGACAGGGGTCTGAAAAACTGTTTTTT. Encoded protein: CASSLRDRQGSEKLFF.

This sequence joins TRBV3-1 (or the pseudogene TRBV3-2) and TRBJ2-1; D is perhaps TRBD2 (7 bases). Germline-derived CDR1 and CDR2 are LGHDT and YNNKEL (reference sequence). There are 15 residues in the CDR3. Between the trimmed V and J ends, which lost 0 bases and 8 bases, there was a span of 14 bases. CDR3 protein: CASSQDGRGRDEQFF. The CDR3 nucleotides are TGTGCCAGCAGCCAAGACGGTAGGGGGAGGGATGAGCAGTTCTTC.

The genes are TRBV9 and TRBJ1-2, with TRBD1 matching 8 bases. The CDR3 is 16 residues long. V trimming: 0 bases; J trimming: 3 bases; junction bases outside the gene matches: 7. Germline V gives CDR1 SGDLS, CDR2 YYNGEE. The CDR3 sequence is CASSVGGQGQDYGYTF. Here the CDR3 DNA reads TGTGCCAGCAGCGTAGGCGGACAGGGCCAAGACTATGGCTACACCTTC.

The chain is built from TRBV2 and TRBJ1-5; unclear D gene. Germline V gene lookup returns CDR1 SNHLY and CDR2 FYNNEI. The length of the CDR3 is 14 residues. V was cut by 6 bases and J by 1 base, with 10 bases left in between. DNA for the CDR3: TGTGCCAGCAGCGTGGGCCAGAGCAATCAGCCCCAGCATTTT. This encodes CASSVGQSNQPQHF.

CDR3 protein: CASSSGSRNEKLFF. The CDR3 bases are TGTGCCAGCAGTTCTGGGTCGAGGAATGAAAAACTGTTTTTT. V and J are TRBV6-5 and TRBJ1-4; no clear D gene. V was clipped by 4 bases and J by 5 bases, with 11 bases between them. Germline CDR1 MNHEY, CDR2 SVGAGI. The CDR3 totals 14 residues.

V usage is TRBV28 and J usage is TRBJ2-3, with 8 nucleotides matching TRBD2. V was clipped by 6 bases and J by 4 bases; unmatched bases: 6. This CDR3 comprises 14 residues. Germline values: CDR1 MDHEN, CDR2 SYDVKM. CDR3 sequence: CASSQAGESDTQYF. The CDR3 nucleotides read TGTGCCAGCAGCCAAGCGGGAGAATCAGATACGCAGTATTTT.

This clone was observed a single time. The CDR3 DNA reads TGTGCCAGCAGGTTACAGGGAGTCAGCGGCTACACCTTC. Amino acids: CASRLQGVSGYTF. The rearrangement joins TRBV6-5 to TRBJ1-2, with D possibly matching TRBD1 (6 bases). This CDR3 has 13 residues. Trimming removed 6 bases from V and 8 bases from J, with 16 bases in between. Germline V gene data show CDR1 as MNHEY and CDR2 as SVGAGI.

This clone was seen a single time. The CDR3 DNA reads TGTGCCAGCAGCACAACCGGGACACCCCTCCACTTT. Amino acid sequence: CASSTTGTPLHF. The chain employs TRBV28 and TRBJ1-6; D is undetermined. The CDR3 loop spans 12 amino acids. V lost 6 bases and J lost 11, with 11 bases in between. Germline loops: CDR1 MDHEN, CDR2 SYDVKM. The variable domain in full, with the rest retrieved from reference TRBV28 and TRBJ1-6, is DVKVTQSSRYLVKRTGEKVFLECVQDMDHENMFWYRQDPGLGLRLIYFSYDVKMKEKGDIPEGYSVSREKKERFSLILESASTNQTSMYLCASSTTGTPLHFGNGTRLTVT.

This chain uses TRBV28 with TRBJ1-2, with a tentative D call TRBD1 (5 bases). The CDR3 loop spans 16 amino acids. Germline V CDR1 and CDR2: MDHEN, SYDVKM. V was shortened by 5 bases and J by 2 bases, with 18 bases between the two germline ends. CDR3 loop: CASSDGAEGRNYGYTF. For the CDR3, the DNA is TGTGCCAGCAGTGACGGCGCGGAGGGGAGGAACTATGGCTACACCTTC.